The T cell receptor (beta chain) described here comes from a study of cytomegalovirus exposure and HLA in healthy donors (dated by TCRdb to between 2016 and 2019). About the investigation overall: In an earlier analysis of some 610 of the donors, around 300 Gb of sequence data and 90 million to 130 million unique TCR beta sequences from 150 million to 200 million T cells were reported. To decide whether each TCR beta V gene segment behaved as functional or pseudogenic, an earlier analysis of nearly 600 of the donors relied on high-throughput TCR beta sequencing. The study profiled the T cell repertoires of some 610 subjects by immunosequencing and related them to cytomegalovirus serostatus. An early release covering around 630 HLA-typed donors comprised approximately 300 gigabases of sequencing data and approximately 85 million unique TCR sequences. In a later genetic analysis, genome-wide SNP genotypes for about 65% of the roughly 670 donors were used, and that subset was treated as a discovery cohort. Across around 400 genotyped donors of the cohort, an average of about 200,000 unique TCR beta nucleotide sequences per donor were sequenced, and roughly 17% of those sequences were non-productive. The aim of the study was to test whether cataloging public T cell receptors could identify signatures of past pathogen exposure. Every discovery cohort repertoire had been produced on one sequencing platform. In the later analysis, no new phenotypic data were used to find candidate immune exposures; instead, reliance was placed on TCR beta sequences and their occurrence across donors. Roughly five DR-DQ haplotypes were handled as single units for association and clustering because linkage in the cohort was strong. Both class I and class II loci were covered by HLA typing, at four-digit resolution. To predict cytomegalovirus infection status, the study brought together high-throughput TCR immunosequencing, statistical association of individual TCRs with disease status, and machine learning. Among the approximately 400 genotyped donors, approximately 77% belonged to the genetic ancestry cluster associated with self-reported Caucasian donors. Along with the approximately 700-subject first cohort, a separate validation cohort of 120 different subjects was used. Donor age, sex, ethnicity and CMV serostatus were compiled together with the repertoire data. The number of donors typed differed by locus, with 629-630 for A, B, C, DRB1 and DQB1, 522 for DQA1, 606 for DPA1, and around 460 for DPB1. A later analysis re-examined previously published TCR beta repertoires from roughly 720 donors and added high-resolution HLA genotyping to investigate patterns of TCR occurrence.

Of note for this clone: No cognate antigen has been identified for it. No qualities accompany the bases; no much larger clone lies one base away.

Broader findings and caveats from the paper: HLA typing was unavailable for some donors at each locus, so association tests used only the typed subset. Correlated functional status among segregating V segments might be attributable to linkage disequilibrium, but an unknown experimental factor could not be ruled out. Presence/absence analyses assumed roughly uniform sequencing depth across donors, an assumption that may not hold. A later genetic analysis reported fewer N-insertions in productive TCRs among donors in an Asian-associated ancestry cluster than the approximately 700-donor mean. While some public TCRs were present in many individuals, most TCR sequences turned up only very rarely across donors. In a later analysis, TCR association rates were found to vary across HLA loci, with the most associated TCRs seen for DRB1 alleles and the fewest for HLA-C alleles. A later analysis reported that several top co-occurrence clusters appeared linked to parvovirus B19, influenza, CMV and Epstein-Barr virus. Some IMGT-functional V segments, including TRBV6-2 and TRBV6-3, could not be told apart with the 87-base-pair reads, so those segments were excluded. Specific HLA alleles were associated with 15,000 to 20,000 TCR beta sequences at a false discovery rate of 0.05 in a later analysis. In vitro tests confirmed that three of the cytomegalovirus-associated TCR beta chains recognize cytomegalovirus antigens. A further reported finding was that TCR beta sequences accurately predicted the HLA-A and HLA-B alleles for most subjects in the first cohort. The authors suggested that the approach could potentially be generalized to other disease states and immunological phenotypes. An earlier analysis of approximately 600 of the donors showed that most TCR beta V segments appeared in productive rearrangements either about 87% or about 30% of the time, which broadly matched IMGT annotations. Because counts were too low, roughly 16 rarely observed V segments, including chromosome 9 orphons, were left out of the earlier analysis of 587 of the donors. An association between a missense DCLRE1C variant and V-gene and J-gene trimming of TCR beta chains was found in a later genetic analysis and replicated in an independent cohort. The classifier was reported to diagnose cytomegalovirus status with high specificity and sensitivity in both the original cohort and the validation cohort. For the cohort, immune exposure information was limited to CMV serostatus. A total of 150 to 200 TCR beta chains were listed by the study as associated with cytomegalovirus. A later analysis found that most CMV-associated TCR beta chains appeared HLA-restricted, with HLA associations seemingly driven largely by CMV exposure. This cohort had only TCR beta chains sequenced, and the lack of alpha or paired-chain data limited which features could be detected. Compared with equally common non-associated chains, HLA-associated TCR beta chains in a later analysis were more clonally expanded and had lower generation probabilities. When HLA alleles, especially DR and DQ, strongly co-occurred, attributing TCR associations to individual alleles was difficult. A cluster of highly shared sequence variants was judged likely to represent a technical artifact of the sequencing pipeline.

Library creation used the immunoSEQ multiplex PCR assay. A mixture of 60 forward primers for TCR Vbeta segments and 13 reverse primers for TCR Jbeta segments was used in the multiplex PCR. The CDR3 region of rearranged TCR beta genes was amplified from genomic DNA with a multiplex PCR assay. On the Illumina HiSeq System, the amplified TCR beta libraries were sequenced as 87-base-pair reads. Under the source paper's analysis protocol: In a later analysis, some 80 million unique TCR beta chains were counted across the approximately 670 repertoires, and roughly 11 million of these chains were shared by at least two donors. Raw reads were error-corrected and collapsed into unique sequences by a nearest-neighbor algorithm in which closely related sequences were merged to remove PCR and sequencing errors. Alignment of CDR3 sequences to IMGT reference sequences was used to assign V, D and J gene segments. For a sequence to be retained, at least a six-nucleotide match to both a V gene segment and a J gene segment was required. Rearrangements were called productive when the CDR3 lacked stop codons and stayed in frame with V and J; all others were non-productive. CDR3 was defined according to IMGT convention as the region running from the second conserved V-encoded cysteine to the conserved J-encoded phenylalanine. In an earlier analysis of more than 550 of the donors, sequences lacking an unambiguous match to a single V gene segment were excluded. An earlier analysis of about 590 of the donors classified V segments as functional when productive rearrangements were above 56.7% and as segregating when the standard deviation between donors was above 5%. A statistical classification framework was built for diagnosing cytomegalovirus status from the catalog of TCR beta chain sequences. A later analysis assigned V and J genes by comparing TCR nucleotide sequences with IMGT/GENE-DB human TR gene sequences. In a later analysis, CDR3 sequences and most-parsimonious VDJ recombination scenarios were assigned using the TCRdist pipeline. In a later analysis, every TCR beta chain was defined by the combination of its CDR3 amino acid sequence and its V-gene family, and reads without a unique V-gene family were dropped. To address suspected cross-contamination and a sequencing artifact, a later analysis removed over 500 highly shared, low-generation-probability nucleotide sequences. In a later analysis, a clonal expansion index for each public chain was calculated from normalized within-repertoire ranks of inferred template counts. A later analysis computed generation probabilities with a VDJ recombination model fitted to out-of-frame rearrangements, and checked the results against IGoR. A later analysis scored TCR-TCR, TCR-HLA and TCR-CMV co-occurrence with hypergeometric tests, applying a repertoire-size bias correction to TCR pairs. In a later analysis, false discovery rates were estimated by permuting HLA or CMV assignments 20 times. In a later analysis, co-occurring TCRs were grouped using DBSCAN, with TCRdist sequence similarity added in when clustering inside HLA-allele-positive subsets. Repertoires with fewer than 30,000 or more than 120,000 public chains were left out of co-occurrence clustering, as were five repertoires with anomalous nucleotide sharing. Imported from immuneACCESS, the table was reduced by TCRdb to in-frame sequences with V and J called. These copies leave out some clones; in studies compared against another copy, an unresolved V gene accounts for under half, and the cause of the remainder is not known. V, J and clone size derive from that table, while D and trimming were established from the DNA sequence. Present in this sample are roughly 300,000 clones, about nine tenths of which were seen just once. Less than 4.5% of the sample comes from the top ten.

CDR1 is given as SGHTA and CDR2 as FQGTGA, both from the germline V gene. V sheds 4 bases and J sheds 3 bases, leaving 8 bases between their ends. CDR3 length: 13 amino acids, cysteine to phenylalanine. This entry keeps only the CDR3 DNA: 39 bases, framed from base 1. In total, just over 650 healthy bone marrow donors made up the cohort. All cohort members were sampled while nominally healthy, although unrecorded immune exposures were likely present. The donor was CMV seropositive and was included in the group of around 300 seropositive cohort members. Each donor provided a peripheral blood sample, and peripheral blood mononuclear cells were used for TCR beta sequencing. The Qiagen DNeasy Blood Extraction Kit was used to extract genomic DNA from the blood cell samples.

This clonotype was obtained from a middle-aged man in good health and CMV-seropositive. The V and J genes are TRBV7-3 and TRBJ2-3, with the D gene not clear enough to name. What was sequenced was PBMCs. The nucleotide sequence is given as TGTGCCAGCAGCTCTGCGTATACAGATACGCAGTATTTT. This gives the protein CASSSAYTDTQYF.